This T cell receptor (beta chain) was documented in a study of blood T cell repertoires in COVID-19. Clones were read by immunoSEQ multiplex PCR, and TCRdb kept only the in-frame ones, dropping some. The table lists hundreds of thousands of clones, 70% to 90% of them singletons. The CDR3 has 15 residues. V was trimmed by 5 bases and J by 2 bases, leaving 16 bases between them. The germline V gene has CDR1 MNHEY and CDR2 SVGAGI. Which cohort a participant joined came from the clinical history participants gave. The receptor was isolated from a woman aged 18-29 years with acute COVID-19. The rearrangement links TRBV6-5 to TRBJ2-7; D might be TRBD2 (6 bases). The sample comprised PBMCs or T cells enriched from blood (not recorded which). CDR3 sequence reads: CASSPPASAAYEQYF. In nucleotides, the CDR3 is TGTGCCAGCAGTCCTCCAGCTAGCGCGGCCTACGAGCAGTACTTC.